The 31 T cell receptor beta chains presented below share a single source sample, sequenced in a study of blood T cell repertoires in COVID-19 (dated by TCRdb to 2018 to 2021). Preparation of the library involved the immunoSEQ multiplex PCR assay. As stored in TCRdb, this immuneACCESS dataset retains in-frame rearrangements with V and J assigned. A fraction of the clones does not appear; measured against another copy, unresolved V genes explain less than half of the discrepancy, and the remainder lacks a known reason. This sample has 97,000 or so clones in its table, and about 90% of those were observed once. Approximately 2% of the sample belongs to the ten largest clones. The specimen was peripheral blood. The receptors originated from a middle-aged man with active COVID-19.

J is TRBJ2-2 and V is TRBV9; D unresolved. The CDR3 contains 13 residues. The V gene's germline CDR1 is SGDLS and CDR2 YYNGEE. The V and J ends lost 9 bases and 3 bases respectively, with 12 bases between them. In DNA form, the CDR3 reads TGTGCCACCCGGTGGCAGGACACCGGGGAGCTGTTTTTT. Amino acid sequence: CATRWQDTGELFF.

J is TRBJ2-2 and V is TRBV6-5; 8 bases agree with TRBD2. Trimming at V came to 2 bases and at J to 4 bases, leaving 3 bases not matched to a gene. Germline V lookup: CDR1 MNHEY, CDR2 SVGAGI. This CDR3 has 15 amino acids. The CDR3 protein is CASSYRLAGTGELFF. DNA for the CDR3: TGTGCCAGCAGTTACAGGCTAGCGGGCACCGGGGAGCTGTTTTTT.

V and J are TRBV30 and TRBJ1-1; D gene unclear. V lost 0 bases and J 6 bases, leaving 11 bases between the germline ends. This CDR3 spans 13 amino acids. CDR1 is GTSNPN, CDR2 SVGIG, per germline (reference sequence). This CDR3 reads CAWSVTMRSEAFF. CDR3 bases: TGTGCCTGGAGTGTAACAATGCGGTCTGAAGCTTTCTTT.

The J gene is TRBJ1-1, the V gene TRBV29-1; TRBD1 might be the D (6 bases). The germline gives CDR1 SQVTM, CDR2 ANQGSEA. V lost 4 bases and J lost 7, with 16 bases in between. The CDR3 length is 13 residues. CDR3 in amino acids: CSVARRQADEAFF. The CDR3 DNA sequence: TGCAGCGTTGCCCGGAGACAGGCGGATGAAGCTTTCTTT.

Worth noting for this clone: At one end, the junction sequence differs from germline, possibly due to a read error. The chain couples TRBV13 to TRBJ2-6; 10 nucleotides agree with TRBD1. The CDR3 extends over 16 amino acids. From germline, CDR1 is PRHDT and CDR2 FYEKMQ (reference sequence). The CDR3 DNA is TGTGCCAGCAGCCTAGGGACAGGGGCTGGGGCCAACGTCCTGACTTTC. Its protein is CASSLGTGAGANVLTF.

J is TRBJ2-1 and V is TRBV12-3 or TRBV12-4, with TRBD1 as a possible D gene (6 bases). The V gene lost 7 bases and the J gene lost 6 bases, with 13 bases spanning the gap. The CDR3 extends over 13 amino acids. The CDR3 DNA follows: TGTGCCAGCACCCCCGGACAGAGCAATGAGCAGTTCTTC. The encoded protein is CASTPGQSNEQFF.

The chain employs TRBV21-1 and TRBJ2-5; TRBD1 reflects the table's D call only, with no check against the DNA. TRBV21-1 is a listed pseudogene. The CDR3 loop spans 18 amino acids. CDR3 loop: CASSTDRAPRGLGETQYF. In DNA form, the CDR3 reads TGTGCCAGCAGCACGGACAGAGCTCCAAGAGGCCTGGGTGAGACCCAGTACTTC.

The V gene is TRBV6-5, the J gene TRBJ1-4; TRBD1 agrees at 8 bases. Germline CDR1 reads MNHEY; CDR2 reads SVGAGI. The CDR3 runs 15 residues. The V gene end was trimmed by 9 bases and the J gene end by 8 bases; junction bases not matched to a gene: 14. Here the CDR3 DNA reads TGTGCCAGTCTCGGGCCTATCGACAGGGGCGAAAAACTGTTTTTT. Its protein product is CASLGPIDRGEKLFF.

The chain is built from TRBV4-2 and TRBJ2-7; TRBD2 might be the D (5 bases). The CDR3 runs 13 residues. V lost 0 bases, J lost 6 bases, and 9 bases lay in between. Germline lookup yields CDR1 LGHNA and CDR2 YNFKEQ. CDR3: CASSQDEGREQYF. CDR3 DNA sequence: TGTGCCAGCAGCCAAGATGAGGGCCGCGAGCAGTACTTC.

This chain links TRBV13 with TRBJ1-1; 7 bases fit TRBD1. The CDR3 totals 13 residues. CDR1 is PRHDT, CDR2 FYEKMQ, per germline (reference sequence). V gave up 3 bases and J gave up 5 bases; unmatched junction bases: 3. CDR3 sequence reads: CASSLEQGTEAFF. The CDR3 nucleotides are TGTGCCAGCAGCTTGGAACAGGGGACTGAAGCTTTCTTT. Drawing the rest from reference TRBV13 and TRBJ1-1, the complete variable domain is AAGVIQSPRHLIKEKRETATLKCYPIPRHDTVYWYQQGPGQDPQFLISFYEKMQSDKGSIPDRFSAQQFSDYHSELNMSSLELGDSALYFCASSLEQGTEAFFGQGTRLTVV.

The rearrangement uses TRBV5-5 and TRBJ2-7; tentative D call: TRBD1 (7 bases). Germline CDR1 reads SGHKS; CDR2 reads YYEKEE (reference sequence). V was pared by 0 bases and J by 3 bases, with 13 bases between. The CDR3 is 15 residues long. The CDR3 reads CASSLGQGGRYEQYF. CDR3 nucleotide sequence: TGTGCCAGCAGCTTGGGACAGGGAGGACGCTACGAGCAGTACTTC. Looking up the rest from reference TRBV5-5 and TRBJ2-7 gives the full variable domain: DAGVTQSPTHLIKTRGQQVTLRCSPISGHKSVSWYQQVLGQGPQFIFQYYEKEERGRGNFPDRFSARQFPNYSSELNVNALLLGDSALYLCASSLGQGGRYEQYFGPGTRLTVT.

This chain joins TRBV29-1 and TRBJ2-3; TRBD2 might be the D (6 bases). Germline loops: CDR1 SQVTM, CDR2 ANQGSEA. This CDR3 has 12 amino acids. Trimming took off 5 bases at V and 4 bases at J, with 10 bases between the two ends. The CDR3 DNA follows: TGCAGCGTTTTGCGGGGTTCAGATACGCAGTATTTT. Translated: CSVLRGSDTQYF.

The CDR3 here is CASSRGGDSGNTIYF. The DNA of the CDR3 is TGTGCCAGCAGTCGAGGCGGGGACTCTGGAAACACCATATATTTT. V usage is TRBV6-5 and J usage is TRBJ1-3; no clear D. The germline V gene encodes CDR1 MNHEY and CDR2 SVGAGI. The CDR3 sequence is 15 residues long. Trimming pared 5 bases from V and 0 bases from J, leaving 11 bases between.

The CDR3 here is CASSLGTGSRQETQYF. For the CDR3, the DNA is TGTGCCAGCAGCTTAGGGACAGGGAGTCGTCAAGAGACCCAGTACTTC. The chain combines TRBV7-6 with TRBJ2-5; 8 bases fit TRBD1. This CDR3 is 16 amino acids long. The junction had 6 bases not matched to a gene; V was cut back by 1 base and J by 2 bases. CDR1 and CDR2 from the germline V gene are SGHVS and FNYEAQ.

This rearrangement joins TRBV4-3 to TRBJ1-2; 10 bases agree with TRBD1. Looked up from germline, CDR1 is LGHNA and CDR2 is YSLEER. The CDR3 length is 14 residues. V shed 1 base and J 7 bases; nucleotides not matched to a gene: 3. The chain's CDR3 is CASSQGTGGGGYTF. For the CDR3, the DNA is TGCGCCAGCAGCCAAGGGACAGGGGGAGGTGGCTACACCTTC.

The V call is TRBV6-5, the J call TRBJ2-2, with 8 bases identical to TRBD1. Germline V gene sequence: CDR1 MNHEY, CDR2 SVGAGI. The V and J ends lost 5 bases and 4 bases, in that order; junction bases with no gene match: 6. This CDR3 is built from 15 residues. CDR3 in DNA: TGTGCCAGCAGTCCAGGGGGCGCGGTCACCGGGGAGCTGTTTTTT. Protein: CASSPGGAVTGELFF.

V gene TRBV7-2 combines with J gene TRBJ1-2; 11 bases line up with TRBD1. V was pared by 5 bases and J by 6 bases, with 2 bases of the junction left unmatched. The CDR3 sequence is 13 residues long. CDR1 SGHTA and CDR2 FQGNSA come from the germline V gene. The DNA for the CDR3 is TGTGCCAGCAGCGGACAGGGGGCGCATGGCTACACCTTC. Amino acids: CASSGQGAHGYTF.

The V gene is TRBV4-1, the J gene TRBJ2-7; 10 bases fit TRBD2. Per germline, CDR1 MGHRA and CDR2 YSYEKL. J gave up 5 bases and V 4 bases, and 11 bases lay outside the gene matches. The CDR3 runs to 16 residues. Written as DNA, the CDR3 is TGCGCCAGCAGCCCGGAGCGGGGGGGCCTTGTACACGAGCAGTACTTC. It codes for CASSPERGGLVHEQYF.

Ten or more counts support this clone. This sample also contains other DNA sequences that code for the same CDR3. The genes are TRBV2 and TRBJ2-6, with TRBD1 matching over 9 bases. Germline CDR1 and CDR2: SNHLY and FYNNEI. With 6 bases clipped from V and 2 bases from J, the junction kept 8 bases outside the gene matches. The CDR3 spans 17 residues. The CDR3 nucleotides are TGTGCCAGCAGCTACCGGGACAGGGCAGCTGGGGCCAACGTCCTGACTTTC. It encodes CASSYRDRAAGANVLTF.

The rearrangement links TRBV19 to TRBJ2-1; 7 positions agree with TRBD2. From germline, CDR1 is LNHDA and CDR2 SQIVND (reference sequence). V lost 5 bases and J lost 0; bases outside the gene matches: 7. This CDR3 contains 16 residues. This CDR3 reads CASSPAGVLSYNEQFF. The CDR3 DNA is TGTGCCAGTAGTCCCGCGGGGGTCCTCTCCTACAATGAGCAGTTCTTC.

This chain uses TRBV5-4 with TRBJ2-5; 12 positions match TRBD2. V lost 5 bases and J lost 5; bases outside the gene matches: 4. CDR3 length: 14 residues. Germline V CDR1 and CDR2: SGHNT, YYREEE (reference sequence). The chain's CDR3 is CASRLAGGRETQYF. CDR3 in DNA: TGTGCCAGCAGGCTAGCGGGGGGGCGGGAGACCCAGTACTTC.

This clone appeared a single time. The chain uses TRBV6-2 or TRBV6-3 and TRBJ1-3, with D perhaps matching TRBD1 (5 bases). This CDR3 has 15 amino acids. V was clipped by 4 bases and J by 0 bases, with 10 bases between them. Germline assignment: CDR1 MNHEY and CDR2 SVGEGT. CDR3: CASSFTGASGNTIYF. For the CDR3, the DNA is TGTGCCAGCAGTTTTACAGGAGCCTCTGGAAACACCATATATTTT.

J is TRBJ1-1 and V is TRBV6-1; D remains ambiguous. This CDR3 is 15 amino acids long. Germline lookup yields CDR1 MNHNS and CDR2 SASEGT. V was trimmed by 0 bases and J by 1 base, leaving 9 bases between them. The CDR3 sequence: CASSEARASNTEAFF. In nucleotides, the CDR3 is TGTGCCAGCAGTGAAGCGCGGGCATCGAACACTGAAGCTTTCTTT.

This chain connects TRBV5-6 to TRBJ2-7, with a possible D match to TRBD1 (6 bases). Trimming pared 2 bases from V and 2 bases from J, leaving 11 bases between. Germline CDR1 and CDR2: SGHDT and YYEEEE. This CDR3 region has 14 residues. The CDR3 nucleotides read TGTGCCAGCAGCTTCCGGGACACTACCTACGAGCAGTACTTC. This gives the protein CASSFRDTTYEQYF.

The V and J genes are TRBV19 and TRBJ1-2; TRBD1 matches 7 bases. The CDR3 runs to 16 residues. CDR1 is LNHDA, CDR2 SQIVND, per germline (reference sequence). Trimming at V came to 7 bases and at J to 4 bases, leaving 15 bases not matched to a gene. Here the CDR3 DNA reads TGTGCCAGTACTCAAGACCCAGCAGGGGGAAGCTATGGCTACACCTTC. It specifies CASTQDPAGGSYGYTF.

The V and J genes are TRBV2 and TRBJ2-5; 7 bases map to TRBD1. This CDR3 has 15 residues. The trim removed 6 bases at V and 3 bases at J, leaving 10 bases unmatched. In germline, CDR1 is SNHLY, CDR2 FYNNEI. The CDR3 DNA is TGTGCCAGCAGCGCGGACAGGAAGCGAAAAGAGACCCAGTACTTC. The encoded protein is CASSADRKRKETQYF.

The chain recombines TRBV4-2 with TRBJ1-1; no firm D call. The V gene's germline CDR1 is LGHNA and CDR2 YNFKEQ. V shed 3 bases and J shed 2 bases, with 7 bases lying between them. This CDR3 is built from 13 residues. CDR3 residues: CASSQPRNTEAFF. The CDR3 region has the DNA TGTGCCAGCAGCCAGCCCAGAAACACTGAAGCTTTCTTT.

The chain couples TRBV14 to TRBJ1-2, with D perhaps matching TRBD1 (5 bases). V dropped 4 bases and J dropped 2 bases, with 5 bases sitting between them. The CDR3 has 12 amino acids. Per the germline V gene, CDR1 is SGHDN and CDR2 is FVKESK. The CDR3 is CASSRQNYGYTF. CDR3 in DNA: TGTGCCAGCAGCCGACAGAACTATGGCTACACCTTC.

This sequence joins TRBV14 and TRBJ2-7, with 7 bases lining up with TRBD2. CDR1 and CDR2 from the germline V gene are SGHDN and FVKESK. There are 16 residues in the CDR3. J gave up 5 bases and V 1 base, and 11 bases lay outside the gene matches. CDR3 sequence reads: CASSQVLGLGGDEQYF. The CDR3 region has the DNA TGTGCCAGCAGCCAAGTTTTGGGCCTGGGGGGGGACGAGCAGTACTTC.

V usage is TRBV30 and J usage is TRBJ2-7; D is ambiguous. The V and J ends lost 0 bases and 5 bases respectively, with 8 bases between them. The CDR3 spans 12 residues. Germline V gene lookup returns CDR1 GTSNPN and CDR2 SVGIG (reference sequence). This CDR3 is CAWSVRIDEQYF. The CDR3 DNA follows: TGTGCCTGGAGTGTACGTATAGACGAGCAGTACTTC.

The chain carries TRBV5-4 and TRBJ2-2; maybe TRBD2 (6 bases). With 2 bases removed from V and 6 bases from J, the gap between germline ends came to 8 bases. The CDR3 consists of 13 residues. Germline V CDR1 and CDR2: SGHNT, YYREEE (reference sequence). The CDR3 sequence is CASSFWGAGELFF. DNA of the CDR3: TGTGCCAGCAGCTTCTGGGGGGCCGGGGAGCTGTTTTTT.